This TCR beta chain emerged from a study of cytotoxic CD8 clonotypes in ibrutinib-treated CLL. Across the whole study: Mean yields were around 240,000 productive templates and tens of thousands of productive rearrangements per sample.

As input for TCR beta libraries, approximately 1.9 micrograms of genomic DNA came from cryopreserved PBMCs. Generated by immunoSEQ multiplex PCR, the TCRdb table keeps only in-frame clones and is missing some. The data hold around 70,000 clones, with 90% observed a single time. This CDR3 region has 14 residues. The ends lost 8 bases at V and 1 base at J; junction bases unmatched: 6. Germline assignment: CDR1 SGHTA and CDR2 FQGTGA. The receptor's source is a human donor with chronic lymphocytic leukemia. This chain uses TRBV7-3 with TRBJ2-3; 7 bases fit TRBD2. The sequencing here drew on PBMCs, taken after 12 months of ibrutinib treatment. CDR3 bases: TGTGCCAGCCGTAGCGGGTTGGGCACAGATACGCAGTATTTT. Translating it yields CASRSGLGTDTQYF.